This T cell receptor (beta chain) was sequenced for a study of T cell responses to AZD1222 COVID-19 vaccine. As concerns this clone: Its antigen is unknown.

The study's findings and limits: Repertoires were sampled only after the peak T cell response. Donors were mostly white British, more females; clonal diversity possibly underestimated. Only 5 or 6 people who got AZD1222 tested seropositive at baseline.

Clones were read by immunoSEQ multiplex PCR, and TCRdb kept only the in-frame ones, dropping some. The table lists 120,000 to 150,000 clones, around 93% of them singletons, with 3.5% to 4% in the top ten. The sample consisted of peripheral blood, taken 28 days after the second AZD1222 dose. This clonotype was obtained from an adult who received the AZD1222 COVID-19 vaccine.

The CDR3 nucleotides are TGTGCCAGCAGCCTTCCGTCTAGCAATCAGCCCCAGCATTTT. Protein sequence: CASSLPSSNQPQHF. The chain employs TRBV6-2 or TRBV6-3 and TRBJ1-5; D is unclear. Germline V lookup: CDR1 MNHEY, CDR2 SVGEGT. With 6 bases removed from V and 0 bases from J, the gap between germline ends came to 9 bases. The CDR3 has 14 residues.